The sequence of this TCR beta chain was determined in a study of low-dose radiotherapy and immunotherapy resistance in tumors. About the study: Cohort 1 was given 0.5 Gy fractions every 2 weeks, 6.5 Gy in total. Patients received 300 mg of oral aspirin each day across four cycles, commencing on cycle 1 day 1.

TRAV- and TRBV-specific primers primed first-strand cDNA, covering alpha and beta chains. The authors ran 20 PCR cycles to amplify TCRs with a constant-region primer and V-primer adapter. TCRdb used MiXCR to reprocess the reads, holding one entry per CDR3 protein. Of roughly 76,000 distinct CDR3 sequences listed, approximately 20% were seen once; the top ten hold over 4.5%. The time point is: before trial treatment. The V end lost 10 bases, the J end lost 4 bases, and 16 bases lay between the germline ends. The CDR3 length is 13 residues. The germline V gene encodes CDR1 MRHNA and CDR2 SNTAGT. The sequence derives from a male donor with prostate cancer. The rearrangement joins TRBV6-4 to TRBJ1-1; the D is unclear. Sequenced here: PBMCs, sampled before treatment. CDR3 loop: CATARDESTEAFF. CDR3 in DNA: TGTGCCACCGCGAGGGATGAGAGCACTGAAGCTTTCTTT.